The text below deals with one T cell receptor beta chain. Its antigen is still unknown. The assay was immunoSEQ multiplex PCR, and TCRdb's table has in-frame clones only and misses some. The sample contains fewer than 80,000 clones, around 83% of which appear only once. The data were taken from a study of OX40 agonist ivuxolimab in advanced cancers. About the study: Patients were dosed intravenously with ivuxolimab at 0.01 to 10 mg/kg every 2 weeks. Dose-escalation cases comprised hepatocellular carcinoma, melanoma, renal cell or head and neck cancer.

Broader study findings: In the expanded peripheral T cells, antigen specificity was never determined. CD8+ T cells showed, on average, more clonal expansion than CD4+ cells.

The CDR3 spans 18 residues. V was pared by 5 bases and J by 8 bases, with 27 bases between. The germline CDR1 and CDR2 sequences are MNHEY and SMNVEV (reference sequence). This sequence originates from an adult with an advanced solid tumor such as melanoma, head and neck, liver or kidney cancer. The sequencing used CD4+ or CD8+ T cells sorted from blood, collected in a trial of the OX40 agonist ivuxolimab. The rearrangement joins TRBV27 to TRBJ1-4; no reliable D call. DNA of the CDR3: TGTGCCAGCAGTCTTACGCCCGACGGAACGGGAAGGAGAGAAAAACTGTTTTTT. Amino acid sequence: CASSLTPDGTGRREKLFF.